The source of this TCR beta chain is a study of CD8+ T cells in alopecia areata. The CDR3 is 14 amino acids. Germline CDR1 reads SGDLS; CDR2 reads YYNGEE. J was trimmed by 3 bases and V by 2 bases; bases with no gene match: 3. cDNA prepared by RNA extraction and subsequent reverse transcription served as the template for sequencing. Produced via immunoSEQ multiplex PCR; TCRdb's table is partial and in-frame only. Of about 23,000 clones listed, roughly half are singletons. Comment on this clone: Its antigen is currently unknown.

General study findings and limits: Unlike in mice, where it was clearer, TCR sharing across patients was less clear, possibly HLA-related.

This sequence was found in a human donor with alopecia areata. The sequenced material came from NKG2D-high CD8+ T cells sorted from blood. V gene TRBV9 combines with J gene TRBJ2-3; 7 positions agree with TRBD2. Written as DNA, the CDR3 is TGTGCCAGCAGCGTTTGGGGGGGTACAGATACGCAGTATTTT. Its protein product is CASSVWGGTDTQYF.